This TCR beta chain derives from a study of blood T cell repertoires in COVID-19. In the source study's methods: By means of reference gene primer amplification, nucleated cell counts were estimated. TCRdb's table, derived via immunoSEQ multiplex PCR, lists solely in-frame clones and lacks some. V and J calls plus clone size are reproduced from that table; the DNA served to infer D and trimming. The repertoire holds 150,000 to 200,000 clones, with approximately 80% as singletons. CDR1 and CDR2 (germline): MGHRA, YSYEKL. V lost 6 bases, J lost 8 bases, and 19 bases lay in between. This CDR3 is 14 amino acids long.

The chain combines TRBV4-1 with TRBJ1-2, with a tentative D call TRBD1 (6 bases). The origin of this receptor is a woman of 80 years or more with active or convalescent COVID-19. Sample: peripheral blood. The CDR3 DNA reads TGCGCCAGCAGAACAGGGAGGGCCCAGGAGGGCTACACCTTC. It translates to CASRTGRAQEGYTF.